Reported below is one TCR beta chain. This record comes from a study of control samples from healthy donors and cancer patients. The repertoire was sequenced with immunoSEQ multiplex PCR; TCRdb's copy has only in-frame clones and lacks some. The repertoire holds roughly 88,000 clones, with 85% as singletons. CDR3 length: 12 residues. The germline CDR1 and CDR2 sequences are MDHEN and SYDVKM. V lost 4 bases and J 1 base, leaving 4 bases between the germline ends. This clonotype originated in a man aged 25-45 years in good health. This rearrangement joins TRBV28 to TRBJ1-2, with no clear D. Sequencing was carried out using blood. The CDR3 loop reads CASSSHNYGYTF. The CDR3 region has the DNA TGTGCCAGCAGTTCACATAACTATGGCTACACCTTC.